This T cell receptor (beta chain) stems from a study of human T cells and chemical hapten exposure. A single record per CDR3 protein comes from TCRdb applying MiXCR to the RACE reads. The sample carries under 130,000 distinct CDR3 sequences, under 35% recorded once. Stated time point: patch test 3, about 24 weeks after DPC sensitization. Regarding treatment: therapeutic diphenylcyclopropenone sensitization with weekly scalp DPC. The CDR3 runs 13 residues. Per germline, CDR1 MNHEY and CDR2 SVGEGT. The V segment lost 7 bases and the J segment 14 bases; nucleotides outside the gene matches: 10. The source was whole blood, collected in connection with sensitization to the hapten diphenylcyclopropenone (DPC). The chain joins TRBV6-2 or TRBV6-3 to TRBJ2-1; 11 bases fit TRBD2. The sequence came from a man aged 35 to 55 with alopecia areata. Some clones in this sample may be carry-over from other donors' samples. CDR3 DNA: TGTGCCAGCATCACCGGGACTAGCGGATACAAGTTCTTC. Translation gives CASITGTSGYKFF.